Following are 28 T cell receptor beta chains from one sample sequenced in a study of cytomegalovirus exposure and HLA in healthy donors. PCR amplification relied on 60 Vbeta primers (plus 13 Jbeta primers). Using immunoSEQ multiplex PCR, the repertoire was profiled, and TCRdb retains in-frame clones only, with some absent. This sample carries about 52,000 clones, 55% to 85% of them seen once, and the ten largest clones take 7% to 10%. The sample comprised PBMCs. These receptors were obtained from a woman aged 50 to 65 in good health and CMV-seronegative.

This clone showed up just once. The gene calls are TRBV28 and TRBJ1-1, with a weak D call TRBD1 (5 bases). V was shortened by 4 bases and J by 4 bases, with 16 bases between the two germline ends. The CDR3 has 15 amino acids. Per the germline V gene, CDR1 is MDHEN and CDR2 is SYDVKM. The CDR3: CASSSPLGRGTEAFF. As DNA, the CDR3 is TGTGCCAGCAGTTCTCCCTTGGGGAGGGGCACTGAAGCTTTCTTT.

Only one count was recorded for this clone. The V and J genes are TRBV28 and TRBJ2-5, with a possible D match to TRBD2 (5 bases). V was trimmed by 6 bases and J by 2 bases, leaving 16 bases between them. Germline V gene sequence: CDR1 MDHEN, CDR2 SYDVKM. This CDR3 spans 15 amino acids. CDR3 nucleotides: TGTGCCAGCAGCCCCCTCACGGGGATACAAGAGACCCAGTACTTC. Translated, it gives CASSPLTGIQETQYF.

As to this clone: Other nucleotide sequences from this sample produce the same CDR3. V gene TRBV7-2 combines with J gene TRBJ2-3; 7 nucleotides align to TRBD2. Germline lookup yields CDR1 SGHTA and CDR2 FQGNSA. The CDR3 runs 16 residues. V shed 0 bases and J 2 bases; nucleotides not matched to a gene: 5. The CDR3 loop is CASSLAGGGNTDTQYF. CDR3 DNA sequence: TGTGCCAGCAGCTTAGCCGGCGGGGGAAACACAGATACGCAGTATTTT.

This clone was found once. The chain uses TRBV28 and TRBJ1-1; TRBD1 agrees at 8 bases. Germline loops: CDR1 MDHEN, CDR2 SYDVKM. This CDR3 contains 17 residues. Unmatched junction bases numbered 12, after V lost 5 bases and J lost 1 base. This CDR3 is CASSDTAAGGPNTEAFF. CDR3 bases: TGTGCCAGCAGTGATACAGCCGCAGGGGGCCCGAACACTGAAGCTTTCTTT.

The V call is TRBV5-1, the J call TRBJ2-7, with 9 nucleotides matching TRBD1. Germline loops: CDR1 SGHRS, CDR2 YFSETQ. Germline trimming cut 4 bases from V and 5 bases from J; bases unmatched to any gene: 7. CDR3 size: 14 residues. The CDR3 bases are TGCGCCAGCAGCGTGGGACAGGGATTCAACGAGCAGTACTTC. Translated: CASSVGQGFNEQYF. The full variable domain, with the rest looked up from reference TRBV5-1 and TRBJ2-7, is KAGVTQTPRYLIKTRGQQVTLSCSPISGHRSVSWYQQTPGQGLQFLFEYFSETQRNKGNFPGRFSGRQFSNSRSEMNVSTLELGDSALYLCASSVGQGFNEQYFGPGTRLTVT.

This clone was observed once. The chain is built from TRBV19 and TRBJ1-5; D is unclear. This CDR3 region has 14 residues. Germline-derived CDR1 and CDR2 are LNHDA and SQIVND (reference sequence). Trimming shortened V by 1 base and J by 4 bases, and 8 bases separated the two germline ends. The DNA for the CDR3 is TGTGCCAGTAGTATAGGTCCCAGTAATCAGCCCCAGCATTTT. Translated: CASSIGPSNQPQHF.

The chain carries TRBV30 and TRBJ2-5; the D gene is possibly TRBD2 (5 bases). The J call is in doubt because the DNA end fits TRBJ2-7 better. Germline CDR1 GTSNPN, CDR2 SVGIG (reference sequence). There are 11 residues in the CDR3. Written as DNA, the CDR3 is TGTGCCTGGAACCGCGGGTACGAGCAGTACTTC. Its protein is CAWNRGYEQYF.

V and J are TRBV6-1 and TRBJ1-5; D not resolved. Germline V gene data show CDR1 as MNHNS and CDR2 as SASEGT. This CDR3 region has 13 residues. V lost 2 bases and J lost 7, with 9 bases in between. CDR3 sequence (DNA): TGTGCCAGCAGTGAATTTGGCGGACAGCCCCAGCATTTT. Translation: CASSEFGGQPQHF.

This clone came up once. This chain links TRBV6-6 with TRBJ2-3, with 8 bases that match TRBD2. The CDR3 covers 15 residues. The germline gives CDR1 MNHNY, CDR2 SVGAGI (reference sequence). V was pared by 2 bases and J by 0 bases, with 1 base of the junction left unmatched. DNA of the CDR3: TGTGCCAGCAGTTACCCTAGCGGGAGCACAGATACGCAGTATTTT. Translated: CASSYPSGSTDTQYF.

The chain uses TRBV5-5 and TRBJ2-5, with a tentative D call TRBD2 (5 bases). Germline CDR1 SGHKS, CDR2 YYEKEE (reference sequence). The CDR3 is 15 amino acids. V was cut by 0 bases and J by 5 bases, with 14 bases left in between. As DNA, the CDR3 is TGTGCCAGCAGCTTGGGGTCAGGAGGCGGTGAGACCCAGTACTTC. This gives the protein CASSLGSGGGETQYF.

V and J are TRBV6-1 and TRBJ1-2; 8 bases fit TRBD1. The CDR3 runs to 15 residues. The V gene's germline CDR1 is MNHNS and CDR2 SASEGT. Losses at the gene ends were 6 bases for V and 4 bases for J; bases not matched to a gene: 10. The CDR3, as DNA: TGTGCCAGCAGCCCCCGGGGGGACAGGAGCTATGGCTACACCTTC. Translating it yields CASSPRGDRSYGYTF.

This rearrangement joins TRBV2 to TRBJ2-2; D gene ambiguous. The CDR3 is 12 residues long. Trimming took off 4 bases at V and 6 bases at J, with 6 bases between the two ends. The germline V gene has CDR1 SNHLY and CDR2 FYNNEI. CDR3 DNA: TGTGCCAGCAGTGTCGTCGCCGGGGAGCTGTTTTTT. This translates into CASSVVAGELFF.

This clone was detected only a few times. This chain connects TRBV19 to TRBJ2-2; 11 bases align to TRBD2. Germline V CDR1 and CDR2: LNHDA, SQIVND (reference sequence). After removal of 9 bases from V and 7 bases from J, the junction contained 13 bases not matched to a gene. CDR3 length equals 16 residues. The CDR3 here is CASAIAGGLGGGELFF. CDR3 sequence (DNA): TGTGCCAGCGCTATAGCGGGAGGGCTCGGGGGCGGGGAGCTGTTTTTT.

This clone appeared once. The chain joins TRBV28 to TRBJ2-1; TRBD1 is a possible D gene (5 bases). Trimming shortened V by 5 bases and J by 7 bases, and 18 bases separated the two germline ends. The CDR3 consists of 15 residues. CDR1 is MDHEN, CDR2 SYDVKM, per germline. The CDR3 region is CASSATPVRVNEQFF. The CDR3 coding sequence is TGTGCCAGCAGTGCCACCCCCGTCAGGGTAAATGAGCAGTTCTTC.

The rearrangement links TRBV28 to TRBJ2-5; TRBD1 matches 10 bases. The germline gives CDR1 MDHEN, CDR2 SYDVKM. The CDR3 sequence is 16 residues long. Trimming took 4 bases from V and 0 from J; bases not matched to a gene: 5. The CDR3 reads CASSSTGGGYQETQYF. CDR3 sequence (DNA): TGTGCCAGCAGTTCGACAGGGGGCGGGTACCAAGAGACCCAGTACTTC. Complete variable domain (other parts from reference TRBV28 and TRBJ2-5): DVKVTQSSRYLVKRTGEKVFLECVQDMDHENMFWYRQDPGLGLRLIYFSYDVKMKEKGDIPEGYSVSREKKERFSLILESASTNQTSMYLCASSSTGGGYQETQYFGPGTRLLVL.

This clone appeared a single time. The chain is built from TRBV6-6 and TRBJ1-1; maybe TRBD1 (6 bases). This CDR3 is built from 15 residues. CDR1 MNHNY and CDR2 SVGAGI come from the germline V gene (reference sequence). The V end lost 0 bases, the J end lost 1 base, and 9 bases lay between the germline ends. The CDR3 DNA follows: TGTGCCAGCAGTTACTCGACGGGACAGAACACTGAAGCTTTCTTT. Its translation is CASSYSTGQNTEAFF.

J is TRBJ1-1 and V is TRBV27, with 8 bases matching TRBD1. V lost 4 bases to trimming and J lost 5 bases; unmatched junction nucleotides: 12. Germline CDR1 and CDR2: MNHEY and SMNVEV (reference sequence). CDR3 length: 16 residues. The CDR3 loop is CASSSPWTGSWTEAFF. The CDR3 coding sequence is TGTGCCAGCAGTTCCCCCTGGACAGGGTCGTGGACTGAAGCTTTCTTT.

The chain couples TRBV7-9 to TRBJ1-5; 9 bases line up with TRBD1. The CDR3 sequence is 18 residues long. The germline V gene encodes CDR1 SEHNR and CDR2 FQNEAQ (reference sequence). The ends lost 3 bases at V and 5 bases at J; junction bases unmatched: 14. CDR3 in amino acids: CASSFGGGTGSDYQPQHF. CDR3 coding DNA: TGTGCCAGCAGCTTTGGGGGAGGGACAGGGTCGGACTATCAGCCCCAGCATTTT.

V is TRBV11-1 and J is TRBJ2-7; 7 bases are a match to TRBD1. The CDR3 covers 13 residues. Germline trimming cut 6 bases from V and 1 base from J; bases unmatched to any gene: 3. Germline CDR1 reads SGHAT; CDR2 reads FQDESV (reference sequence). The DNA of the CDR3 is TGTGCCAGCAGGCGGACAGGATCCTACGAGCAGTACTTC. This encodes CASRRTGSYEQYF. The full variable domain, rest sourced from reference TRBV11-1 and TRBJ2-7, is EAEVAQSPRYKITEKSQAVAFWCDPISGHATLYWYRQILGQGPELLVQFQDESVVDDSQLPKDRFSAERLKGVDSTLKIQPAELGDSAMYLCASRRTGSYEQYFGPGTRLTVT.

The chain has TRBV7-2 and TRBJ2-1; 13 nucleotides agree with TRBD2. V dropped 5 bases and J dropped 10; count of bases not matched to a gene: 11. From germline, CDR1 is SGHTA and CDR2 FQGNSA. The CDR3 runs 16 residues. The CDR3 sequence: CASSIRTSGSGMEQFF. The CDR3 DNA reads as TGTGCCAGCAGCATACGGACTAGCGGGAGTGGTATGGAGCAGTTCTTC.

V is TRBV5-1 and J is TRBJ2-2; maybe TRBD1 (5 bases). The V end was cut by 4 bases, the J end by 1 base, with 8 bases between. CDR1 is SGHRS, CDR2 YFSETQ, per germline. This CDR3 spans 14 amino acids. The CDR3 is CASSPGQNTGELFF. DNA for the CDR3: TGCGCCAGCAGCCCCGGACAGAACACCGGGGAGCTGTTTTTT.

This clone has more than one count but fewer than ten. The CDR3 region has the DNA TGTGCCAGCGCGCCGGGACACTTCACAGATACGCAGTATTTT. Amino acids: CASAPGHFTDTQYF. V usage is TRBV6-5 and J usage is TRBJ2-3, with D tentatively TRBD1 (6 bases). The germline V gene encodes CDR1 MNHEY and CDR2 SVGAGI. The V end was cut by 8 bases, the J end by 2 bases, with 14 bases between. The CDR3 contains 14 residues.

The CDR3 nucleotides are TGTGCCAGCACCCAACAGGGTACCGGGGAGCTGTTTTTT. Protein product: CASTQQGTGELFF. This sequence joins TRBV6-5 and TRBJ2-2, with D perhaps TRBD1 (6 bases). This CDR3 region has 13 residues. Germline CDR1 is MNHEY and CDR2 is SVGAGI. The V end lost 7 bases, the J end lost 5 bases, and 11 bases lay between the germline ends.

The V gene is TRBV15, the J gene TRBJ1-1; 7 bases align to TRBD1. CDR1 and CDR2 from the germline V gene are LNHNV and YYDKDF (reference sequence). With 0 bases clipped from V and 12 bases from J, the junction kept 7 bases outside the gene matches. There are 13 residues in the CDR3. CDR3 sequence reads: CATSRDRDRMPFF. The CDR3 coding sequence is TGTGCCACCAGCAGAGATCGGGACAGAATGCCTTTCTTT.

The CDR3 sequence: CASSTQGGFGGYTF. The CDR3, as DNA: TGTGCCAGCTCGACGCAGGGAGGCTTCGGTGGCTACACCTTC. The chain joins TRBV2 to TRBJ1-2; tentatively, D is TRBD1 (5 bases). The CDR3 is 14 amino acids. With 8 bases removed from V and 7 bases from J, the gap between germline ends came to 20 bases. Germline assignment: CDR1 SNHLY and CDR2 FYNNEI.

This clone has only a few counts. V gene TRBV29-1 combines with J gene TRBJ2-5, with D perhaps TRBD1 (5 bases). With 4 bases removed from V and 4 bases from J, the gap between germline ends came to 10 bases. Germline assignment: CDR1 SQVTM and CDR2 ANQGSEA. The CDR3 length is 12 residues. CDR3 nucleotide sequence: TGCAGCGTTGGCAGGGTGCGAGAGACCCAGTACTTC. This sequence encodes CSVGRVRETQYF.

Only one count was recorded for this clone. This chain joins TRBV10-3 and TRBJ1-2; no clear D gene. Per the germline V gene, CDR1 is ENHRY and CDR2 is SYGVKD. The CDR3 sequence is 13 residues long. Trimming shortened V by 3 bases and J by 7 bases, and 12 bases separated the two germline ends. The CDR3 region is CAISDTVVGGYTF. For the CDR3, the DNA is TGTGCCATCAGTGATACAGTCGTTGGTGGCTACACCTTC.

This clone is a singleton in its sample. The genes are TRBV5-4 and TRBJ2-5; D is perhaps TRBD2 (5 bases). V gave up 1 base and J gave up 3 bases, with 7 bases separating them. Germline V gives CDR1 SGHNT, CDR2 YYREEE (reference sequence). CDR3 size: 13 residues. Written as DNA, the CDR3 is TGTGCCAGCAGCTTGCTCGGGGAAGAGACCCAGTACTTC. Translating gives CASSLLGEETQYF. Complete variable domain (other parts from reference TRBV5-4 and TRBJ2-5): ETGVTQSPTHLIKTRGQQVTLRCSSQSGHNTVSWYQQALGQGPQFIFQYYREEENGRGNFPPRFSGLQFPNYSSELNVNALELDDSALYLCASSLLGEETQYFGPGTRLLVL.